This entry lists 7 T cell receptor beta chains sequenced from one sample in a study of a mutant IDH1 vaccine in newly diagnosed glioma. Profiling relied on immunoSEQ multiplex PCR, and the TCRdb table lists in-frame clones only, not all of them. This table has roughly 99,000 clones, around nine tenths appearing once. Sample time point: baseline, week 1 (first vaccination visit). Treatment here: pre-vaccination baseline after standard-of-care therapy. The specimen was PBMCs, collected from a glioma patient treated with radiotherapy, temozolomide or both. These receptor sequences come from a woman aged 50 to 60 with glioma.

The chain combines TRBV11-1 with TRBJ1-1; D might be TRBD1 (6 bases). Germline V lookup: CDR1 SGHAT, CDR2 FQDESV (reference sequence). CDR3 length equals 16 residues. V was shortened by 4 bases and J by 2 bases, with 17 bases between the two germline ends. CDR3 protein: CASSSTRQESNTEAFF. The CDR3 coding sequence is TGTGCCAGCAGCTCCACCCGACAGGAATCTAACACTGAAGCTTTCTTT.

With respect to this clone: An end of the junction does not agree with germline; a read error may underlie this. Other DNA sequences in this sample translate to the same CDR3. The chain couples TRBV6-1 to TRBJ1-1; D might be TRBD1 (6 bases). Germline CDR1 and CDR2: MNHNS and SASEGT. The CDR3 runs 14 residues. CDR3: CASSALQGSTEAFF. In nucleotides, the CDR3 is TGTGCCAGCAGTGCCCTCCAGGGGAGCACTGAAGCCTTCTTT.

The genes are TRBV5-6 and TRBJ2-2, with 8 bases that match TRBD1. Per germline, CDR1 SGHDT and CDR2 YYEEEE. Trimming took 2 bases from V and 7 from J; bases not matched to a gene: 7. CDR3 length: 15 residues. The CDR3 loop is CASSFTQGAFGELFF. The CDR3 DNA sequence: TGTGCCAGCAGCTTTACTCAGGGGGCATTCGGGGAGCTGTTTTTT.

This sequence joins TRBV10-2 and TRBJ1-1; 9 nucleotides align to TRBD1. The CDR3 loop spans 15 amino acids. Trimming removed 7 bases from V and 10 bases from J; junction bases left unmatched: 16. CDR1 and CDR2 from the germline V gene are WSHSY and SAAADI. CDR3 region: CASTYTGTGLSGAFF. The CDR3 nucleotides read TGCGCCAGCACTTACACCGGGACAGGGTTATCGGGAGCTTTCTTT.

The chain is built from TRBV9 and TRBJ2-7, with a tentative D call TRBD1 (5 bases). Trimming cost V 4 bases and J 5 bases, with 16 bases left between them. Germline CDR1 SGDLS, CDR2 YYNGEE. CDR3 length equals 14 residues. The CDR3 DNA is TGTGCCAGCAGCCCTCTGTTGACAGTAAACGAGCAGTACTTC. It encodes CASSPLLTVNEQYF.

The chain links TRBV11-2 to TRBJ2-5; maybe TRBD1 (5 bases). The length of the CDR3 is 14 residues. CDR1 and CDR2 (germline): SGHAT, FQNNGV. Trimming cost V 1 base and J 1 base, with 7 bases left between them. The CDR3 region has the DNA TGTGCCAGCAGCTTAGGACAGCTCCAAGAGACCCAGTACTTC. It specifies CASSLGQLQETQYF.

In its sample, this clone was seen a few times. The chain carries TRBV4-1 and TRBJ1-1; D gene unclear. Trimming shortened V by 4 bases and J by 1 base, and 7 bases separated the two germline ends. The CDR3 is 13 residues long. The germline gives CDR1 MGHRA, CDR2 YSYEKL. For the CDR3, the DNA is TGCGCCAGCAGCCCTCAGTGGAACACTGAAGCTTTCTTT. This sequence encodes CASSPQWNTEAFF.